This entry features one TCR beta chain sequence. Patients got ipilimumab 1 mg/kg beginning 14 to 28 days post-transplant. The entry originates in a study of ipilimumab plus nivolumab after autologous stem cell transplantation. Study background: A median of about 8 nivolumab and 5 ipilimumab doses were given.

The protocol was immunoSEQ multiplex PCR, while the TCRdb copy is restricted to in-frame clones and leaves out a portion. The table has 8,000 to 10,000 clones, 60% to 70% seen once. Trimming took off 2 bases at V and 5 bases at J, with 14 bases between the two ends. The CDR3 has 15 residues. Germline V gene data show CDR1 as SGDLS and CDR2 as YYNGEE. The source material was PBMCs, sampled in a trial of ipilimumab plus nivolumab as post-transplant consolidation. This sequence was found in a female donor with multiple myeloma. This rearrangement joins TRBV9 to TRBJ2-1; D may be TRBD1 or TRBD2 (5 bases each). CDR3 in amino acids: CASSVWGNPNNEQFF. CDR3 bases: TGTGCCAGCAGCGTTTGGGGGAATCCCAACAATGAGCAGTTCTTC.